This passage covers 17 T cell receptor beta chains from one sample sequenced in a study of graft-versus-host responses after intestinal transplantation (dated by TCRdb to the early 2020s). Libraries were prepared through the immunoSEQ multiplex PCR assay. TCRdb mirrors the immuneACCESS table, restricted to in-frame sequences. Some clones are absent from its copies; in checked studies, under half trace to an unresolved V gene, and the reason for the others is unknown. Here the sample has over 75,000 clones; around 86% occur a single time. The ten largest make up 1.4% of the sample. Sequences were derived from PBMCs, sampled 255 days after intestinal transplant. All receptors come from a human patient who received an intestinal transplant, so some T cells may come from the graft donor.

The chain couples TRBV28 to TRBJ1-5, with a possible D match to TRBD1 (6 bases). Trimming took 4 bases from V and 7 from J, leaving 11 bases between them. In germline, CDR1 is MDHEN, CDR2 SYDVKM. The CDR3 loop spans 13 amino acids. The CDR3 here is CASSYRVRQPQHF. CDR3 DNA sequence: TGTGCCAGCAGTTACAGGGTAAGGCAGCCCCAGCATTTT.

A few counts support this clone. This chain joins TRBV4-2 and TRBJ2-3, with 7 bases that match TRBD1. Germline CDR1 LGHNA, CDR2 YNFKEQ. The CDR3 extends over 15 amino acids. V lost 4 bases to trimming and J lost 3 bases; unmatched junction nucleotides: 7. The CDR3 DNA reads as TGTGCCAGCAGCCCTACAGGGGAAGGGACAGATACGCAGTATTTT. Translating gives CASSPTGEGTDTQYF.

This clone rates as medium-sized. This chain joins TRBV28 and TRBJ2-2; possibly TRBD1 or TRBD2 for D (5 bases each). The CDR3 runs 15 residues. CDR1 MDHEN and CDR2 SYDVKM come from the germline V gene. Trimming cost V 3 bases and J 5 bases, with 13 bases left between them. The CDR3 is CASSLGDRDTGELFF. DNA of the CDR3: TGTGCCAGCAGTTTGGGAGACAGAGATACCGGGGAGCTGTTTTTT. The full variable domain, its missing parts supplied by reference TRBV28 and TRBJ2-2, is DVKVTQSSRYLVKRTGEKVFLECVQDMDHENMFWYRQDPGLGLRLIYFSYDVKMKEKGDIPEGYSVSREKKERFSLILESASTNQTSMYLCASSLGDRDTGELFFGEGSRLTVL.

The CDR3 nucleotides read TGTGCCAGCAGCTTTCGGGACAGGGTGGAGACCCAGTACTTC. This encodes CASSFRDRVETQYF. The chain combines TRBV11-2 with TRBJ2-5; TRBD1 matches 9 bases. The CDR3 has 14 residues. From germline, CDR1 is SGHAT and CDR2 FQNNGV. The ends lost 3 bases at V and 5 bases at J; junction bases unmatched: 4.

The rearrangement joins TRBV4-1 to TRBJ2-3; TRBD2 matches 7 bases. Germline-derived CDR1 and CDR2 are MGHRA and YSYEKL. CDR3 length: 13 residues. V lost 7 bases and J lost 6; bases outside the gene matches: 7. Here the CDR3 reads CASNLAEGDTQYF. As DNA, the CDR3 is TGCGCCAGCAACCTAGCGGAGGGCGATACGCAGTATTTT.

This chain uses TRBV5-1 with TRBJ2-1; TRBD1 agrees at 9 bases. The V segment lost 3 bases and the J segment 6 bases; nucleotides outside the gene matches: 10. The CDR3 spans 16 residues. Germline V CDR1 and CDR2: SGHRS, YFSETQ. This CDR3 is CASSYERDRDRNEQFF. In DNA form, the CDR3 reads TGCGCCAGCAGCTACGAGCGGGACAGGGACCGCAATGAGCAGTTCTTC.

The genes are TRBV20-1 and TRBJ2-1; tentatively, D is TRBD2 (5 bases). Per the germline V gene, CDR1 is DFQATT and CDR2 is SNEGSKA (reference sequence). Trimming left V 6 bases short and J 10 bases short, with 13 bases between. The CDR3 totals 11 residues. The CDR3 DNA reads TGCAGTGCCTGGCGAGGGCGGGAGCAGTTCTTC. Translating it yields CSAWRGREQFF.

V and J are TRBV5-4 and TRBJ2-1; 9 bases line up with TRBD2. Germline-derived CDR1 and CDR2 are SGHNT and YYREEE (reference sequence). The ends lost 4 bases at V and 7 bases at J; junction bases unmatched: 6. The CDR3 contains 14 residues. CDR3 sequence: CASSPLAGSNEQFF. CDR3 DNA: TGTGCCAGCAGCCCTCTAGCGGGGTCGAATGAGCAGTTCTTC.

This clone was counted a single time. The chain carries TRBV6-6 and TRBJ2-7, with 7 bases identical to TRBD1. The ends lost 9 bases at V and 3 bases at J; junction bases unmatched: 14. In germline, CDR1 is MNHNY, CDR2 SVGAGI (reference sequence). The CDR3 runs to 15 residues. The CDR3 spells CASCKGAKAVYEQYF. The CDR3 DNA follows: TGTGCCAGTTGTAAGGGGGCGAAGGCGGTCTACGAGCAGTACTTC.

This clone was seen once. The chain uses TRBV5-4 and TRBJ2-7; 14 positions agree with TRBD2. The CDR3 sequence is 13 residues long. V dropped 2 bases and J dropped 11; count of bases not matched to a gene: 3. Per germline, CDR1 SGHNT and CDR2 YYREEE (reference sequence). In DNA form, the CDR3 reads TGTGCCAGCAGCTTAATGGGACTAGCGGGGGAGTACGTC. Translation: CASSLMGLAGEYV.

This rearrangement joins TRBV6-1 to TRBJ1-6; D remains ambiguous. With 4 bases removed from V and 5 bases from J, the gap between germline ends came to 12 bases. Germline V gene lookup returns CDR1 MNHNS and CDR2 SASEGT. CDR3 length: 15 amino acids. CDR3 sequence (DNA): TGTGCCAGCAGTGCGTCGGTAGCCGATAATTCACCCCTCCACTTT. Residues: CASSASVADNSPLHF.

The CDR3 sequence is CASSPKTGLYGYTF. CDR3 nucleotides: TGTGCCAGCTCACCAAAGACAGGGCTCTATGGCTACACCTTC. V gene TRBV18 combines with J gene TRBJ1-2; 7 bases are a match to TRBD1. Germline V gives CDR1 KGHSH, CDR2 LQKENI. Trimming at V came to 2 bases and at J to 4 bases, leaving 4 bases not matched to a gene. CDR3 length: 14 amino acids.

The V and J genes are TRBV7-9 and TRBJ1-2, with 9 nucleotides matching TRBD1. CDR1 and CDR2 (germline): SEHNR, FQNEAQ (reference sequence). The length of the CDR3 is 15 residues. Germline trimming cut 2 bases from V and 3 bases from J; bases unmatched to any gene: 4. Here the CDR3 DNA reads TGTGCCAGCAGCTTATCTCGGACAGGGGACTATGGCTACACCTTC. The encoded protein is CASSLSRTGDYGYTF.

This clone showed up just once. The chain links TRBV10-3 to TRBJ2-1; 10 bases align to TRBD1. The length of the CDR3 is 16 residues. CDR1 and CDR2 from the germline V gene are ENHRY and SYGVKD. Trimming at V came to 2 bases and at J to 6 bases, leaving 7 bases not matched to a gene. This CDR3 is CAISERGRTGGNEQFF. The CDR3 coding sequence is TGTGCCATCAGTGAGAGGGGTCGGACAGGGGGCAATGAGCAGTTCTTC.

The chain combines TRBV11-3 with TRBJ2-1; either TRBD1 or TRBD2 may fit D (5 bases each). Per the germline V gene, CDR1 is SGHNT and CDR2 is YENEEA. Trimming cost V 5 bases and J 0 bases, with 11 bases left between them. The CDR3 runs 15 residues. The CDR3, as DNA: TGTGCCAGCAGCAAGGGGACGAGCTCCTACAATGAGCAGTTCTTC. Its protein is CASSKGTSSYNEQFF.

In nucleotides, the CDR3 is TGTGCCAGCAGTCAACTCCCCCAGCAGGTTGAAGCTTTCTTT. Its protein product is CASSQLPQQVEAFF. This chain joins TRBV28 and TRBJ1-1; D is unresolved. V was pared by 5 bases and J by 7 bases, with 17 bases between. This CDR3 comprises 14 residues. Germline V gives CDR1 MDHEN, CDR2 SYDVKM.

J is TRBJ2-5 and V is TRBV5-1; D possibly matches TRBD1 or TRBD2 (6 bases each). V was trimmed by 3 bases and J by 2 bases, leaving 11 bases between them. Germline V gene lookup returns CDR1 SGHRS and CDR2 YFSETQ. The CDR3 sequence is 14 residues long. CDR3 DNA: TGCGCCAGCAGCTGGGGGGCGTCTCAAGAGACCCAGTACTTC. Protein product: CASSWGASQETQYF.